The clone carrying this T cell receptor (beta chain) was seen a handful of times. These data belong to a study of blood T cells in healthy people across ages. A second PCR, run for about 7 to 11 cycles, used a sample-barcoded 5' primer plus a J-beta primer mix. TCRdb re-derived calls from the 5' RACE reads in MiXCR, one entry per CDR3 protein. The sample contains 1.5 million to 2 million distinct CDR3 sequences, under 30% of which appear only once. Germline values: CDR1 SQVTM, CDR2 ANQGSEA. CDR3 size: 13 residues. V was shortened by 7 bases and J by 4 bases, with 13 bases between the two germline ends.

The sample consisted of blood. This TCR derives from a young woman in good health. The V gene is TRBV29-1, the J gene TRBJ2-2; a weak D match, TRBD2 (6 bases). Here the CDR3 reads CSAGTGVTGELFF. CDR3 nucleotide sequence: TGCAGCGCCGGGACGGGGGTCACCGGGGAGCTGTTTTTT.